These 21 T cell receptor beta chains originate from one sample sequenced in a study of T cells after yellow fever vaccination. TCRdb reprocessed the 5' RACE reads with MiXCR, giving one entry per CDR3 protein. The data show about 400,000 distinct CDR3 sequences, around a tenth seen once. The input for sequencing was PBMCs, taken on the day of the first yellow fever vaccination. These TCRs come from a man aged 18 to 29 who received the YFV17D yellow fever vaccine.

The chain is built from TRBV28 and TRBJ2-4; D unclear. CDR1 and CDR2 (germline): MDHEN, SYDVKM. V was pared by 1 base and J by 0 bases, with 4 bases between. This CDR3 is 14 amino acids long. DNA of the CDR3: TGTGCCAGCAGTTTATCGGGAGCCAAAAACATTCAGTACTTC. This encodes CASSLSGAKNIQYF.

This clonotype occurred a few times. The J gene is TRBJ2-7, the V gene TRBV6-6, with 7 bases aligning to TRBD1. This CDR3 is 12 amino acids long. Germline V lookup: CDR1 MNHNY, CDR2 SVGAGI (reference sequence). V shed 5 bases, J shed 6 bases, and the junction held 4 bases outside the gene matches. The CDR3 bases are TGTGCCAGCAGTCAAACAGGGGTCGAGCAGTACGTC. Translating it yields CASSQTGVEQYV.

The chain is built from TRBV7-2 and TRBJ2-1; possibly TRBD2 for D (6 bases). V gave up 2 bases and J gave up 8 bases, with 13 bases separating them. The CDR3 sequence is 14 residues long. Germline CDR1 SGHTA, CDR2 FQGNSA. DNA for the CDR3: TGTGCCAGCAGCTTATGGGCGGGGCAGGATGAGCAGTTCTTC. Residues: CASSLWAGQDEQFF.

The CDR3 bases are TGTGCCAGCAGCTTCATCCGGACGGACTTTTACAATGAGCAGTTCTTC. Residues: CASSFIRTDFYNEQFF. The genes are TRBV27 and TRBJ2-1; a weak D match, TRBD2 (5 bases). The CDR3 has 16 amino acids. Trimming removed 6 bases from V and 4 bases from J, with 19 bases in between. CDR1 and CDR2 from the germline V gene are MNHEY and SMNVEV (reference sequence).

This clonotype was seen a handful of times. The V gene is TRBV7-8, the J gene TRBJ1-6, with D possibly being TRBD1 (5 bases). Looked up from germline, CDR1 is SGHVS and CDR2 is FQNEAQ. Trimming removed 5 bases from V and 7 bases from J, with 15 bases in between. This CDR3 is built from 15 residues. The CDR3 reads CASSPPGFYNSPLHF. The CDR3 bases are TGTGCCAGCAGCCCCCCAGGGTTTTACAATTCACCCCTCCACTTT.

CDR3 nucleotide sequence: TGCAGTGCTGGGACCCGCCCCGGGGAGCAGTACTTC. Translating gives CSAGTRPGEQYF. The rearrangement joins TRBV20-1 to TRBJ2-7; D is tentatively TRBD1 or TRBD2 (5 bases each). Germline CDR1 is DFQATT and CDR2 is SNEGSKA (reference sequence). The CDR3 consists of 12 residues. The V end lost 5 bases, the J end lost 7 bases, and 15 bases lay between the germline ends.

Details on this clonotype: This may stem from a read error, because a much larger clone lies one nucleotide away. This likely comes from a read error, as the CDR3 has no conserved phenylalanine or tryptophan at its end. The chain couples TRBV12-3 or TRBV12-4 to TRBJ1-1; no definite D call. The CDR3 runs 11 residues. Trimming cost V 7 bases and J 5 bases, with 8 bases left between them. DNA for the CDR3: TGTGCCAGCATCCTCCGGACTGAAGCTTTCTCT. Translated: CASILRTEAFS.

The genes are TRBV5-1 and TRBJ2-3; D is unresolved. The CDR3 spans 14 residues. Between the trimmed V and J ends, which lost 5 bases and 4 bases, there was a span of 14 bases. Germline CDR1 and CDR2: SGHRS and YFSETQ. The CDR3 DNA reads TGCGCCAGCAGATGGGCATATTTGGCAGATACGCAGTATTTT. Residues: CASRWAYLADTQYF.

This clonotype was counted only a few times. V usage is TRBV7-2 and J usage is TRBJ2-1; TRBD2 aligns across 9 bases. V was clipped by 2 bases and J by 7 bases; unmatched bases: 3. The CDR3 loop spans 14 amino acids. Looked up from germline, CDR1 is SGHTA and CDR2 is FQGNSA. The CDR3 sequence: CASSLMRGGNEQFF. The CDR3 DNA follows: TGTGCCAGCAGCTTAATGCGGGGGGGTAATGAGCAGTTCTTC.

V and J are TRBV5-4 and TRBJ2-1; 7 positions match TRBD1. V lost 4 bases to trimming and J lost 0 bases; unmatched junction nucleotides: 4. The CDR3 is made up of 15 amino acids. Germline-derived CDR1 and CDR2 are SGHNT and YYREEE (reference sequence). The CDR3 DNA is TGTGCCAGCAGCCCCCAGGGGGTCTCCTACAATGAGCAGTTCTTC. This sequence encodes CASSPQGVSYNEQFF.

The J gene is TRBJ2-5, the V gene TRBV5-1; no clear D. This CDR3 has 15 amino acids. In germline, CDR1 is SGHRS, CDR2 YFSETQ. V dropped 0 bases and J dropped 5 bases, with 14 bases sitting between them. CDR3 sequence (DNA): TGCGCCAGCAGCTTGGGACTCCGGACCCCGGAGACCCAGTACTTC. Its translation: CASSLGLRTPETQYF.

This chain uses TRBV11-2 with TRBJ2-5; TRBD2 aligns across 8 bases. Germline CDR1 and CDR2: SGHAT and FQNNGV. There are 14 residues in the CDR3. Trimming removed 5 bases from V and 4 bases from J; junction bases left unmatched: 6. DNA of the CDR3: TGTGCCAGCAGCGGGGGGACTAGAAGAGAGACCCAGTACTTC. Its protein product is CASSGGTRRETQYF.

Points on this clonotype: One end of the junction is discordant with germline, which a read error may explain. The J gene is TRBJ2-1, the V gene TRBV20-1; TRBD2 matches 7 bases. CDR3 size: 13 residues. Germline V gives CDR1 DFQATT, CDR2 SNEGSKA (reference sequence). CDR3 DNA sequence: TGCAGTGCGTACAGAGGGGAGGGCAATAAGCAGTTCTTC. It specifies CSAYRGEGNKQFF.

The chain employs TRBV10-3 and TRBJ1-1; D unresolved. The CDR3 spans 12 residues. With 9 bases removed from V and 1 base from J, the gap between germline ends came to 9 bases. In germline, CDR1 is ENHRY, CDR2 SYGVKD. CDR3 loop: CAICSGNTEAFF. The CDR3 DNA reads as TGTGCCATTTGTTCCGGGAACACTGAAGCTTTCTTT.

This clonotype came up many times. The chain links TRBV12-3 or TRBV12-4 to TRBJ2-7; 10 bases fit TRBD2. V lost 5 bases and J lost 2; bases outside the gene matches: 9. The CDR3 has 16 residues. CDR3 bases: TGTGCCAGCAGTCCCTCTAGCGGGGGCAATCCCTACGAGCAGTACTTC. This codes for CASSPSSGGNPYEQYF.

This clonotype was counted a few times. The rearrangement links TRBV30 to TRBJ1-2, with TRBD1 matching over 8 bases. V dropped 2 bases and J dropped 8; count of bases not matched to a gene: 7. CDR1 is GTSNPN, CDR2 SVGIG, per germline (reference sequence). This CDR3 comprises 13 residues. The DNA for the CDR3 is TGTGCCTGGAGTCGGGACAGGAGTCTAGGCTACACCTTC. It specifies CAWSRDRSLGYTF.

The V gene is TRBV28, the J gene TRBJ2-2; tentative D call: TRBD2 (5 bases). The length of the CDR3 is 17 residues. V dropped 11 bases and J dropped 0 bases, with 22 bases sitting between them. Germline-derived CDR1 and CDR2 are MDHEN and SYDVKM. CDR3 region: CAGSPTRGIPNTGELFF. DNA for the CDR3: TGTGCCGGTAGTCCGACACGGGGAATTCCGAACACCGGGGAGCTGTTTTTT.

This chain uses TRBV20-1 with TRBJ2-3, with 7 bases matching TRBD2. The CDR3 has 15 amino acids. CDR1 DFQATT and CDR2 SNEGSKA come from the germline V gene (reference sequence). V dropped 0 bases and J dropped 4; count of bases not matched to a gene: 7. For the CDR3, the DNA is TGCAGTGCTAGAGATCTGGCCCGGGGGGCAGATACGCAGTATTTT. This translates into CSARDLARGADTQYF.

This clonotype was detected a few times. This chain joins TRBV5-1 and TRBJ2-3, with D possibly matching TRBD1 (6 bases). This CDR3 is 15 amino acids long. Trimming removed 5 bases at V and 1 base at J, with 14 bases between. Germline CDR1 reads SGHRS; CDR2 reads YFSETQ. The CDR3 DNA follows: TGCGCCAGCAGATTTTACGACAGGCGCACAGATACGCAGTATTTT. It is translated as CASRFYDRRTDTQYF. Together with reference TRBV5-1 and TRBJ2-3, the CDR3 gives the full variable domain: KAGVTQTPRYLIKTRGQQVTLSCSPISGHRSVSWYQQTPGQGLQFLFEYFSETQRNKGNFPGRFSGRQFSNSRSEMNVSTLELGDSALYLCASRFYDRRTDTQYFGPGTRLTVL.

This clonotype occurred a few times. The CDR3 region has the DNA TGTGCCAGCTCACCAGCTGCAACGGGGAATGAGCAGTTCTTC. This sequence encodes CASSPAATGNEQFF. V usage is TRBV18 and J usage is TRBJ2-1; TRBD2 is a possible D gene (5 bases). This CDR3 spans 14 amino acids. V gave up 2 bases and J gave up 7 bases, with 12 bases separating them. CDR1 KGHSH and CDR2 LQKENI come from the germline V gene.

The chain couples TRBV18 to TRBJ2-7; TRBD2 is a possible D gene (6 bases). Germline CDR1 and CDR2: KGHSH and LQKENI. The CDR3 loop spans 14 amino acids. The V end lost 4 bases, the J end lost 2 bases, and 12 bases lay between the germline ends. CDR3 DNA: TGTGCCAGCTCACGAGGACTACTAACCTACGAGCAGTACTTC. It codes for CASSRGLLTYEQYF.